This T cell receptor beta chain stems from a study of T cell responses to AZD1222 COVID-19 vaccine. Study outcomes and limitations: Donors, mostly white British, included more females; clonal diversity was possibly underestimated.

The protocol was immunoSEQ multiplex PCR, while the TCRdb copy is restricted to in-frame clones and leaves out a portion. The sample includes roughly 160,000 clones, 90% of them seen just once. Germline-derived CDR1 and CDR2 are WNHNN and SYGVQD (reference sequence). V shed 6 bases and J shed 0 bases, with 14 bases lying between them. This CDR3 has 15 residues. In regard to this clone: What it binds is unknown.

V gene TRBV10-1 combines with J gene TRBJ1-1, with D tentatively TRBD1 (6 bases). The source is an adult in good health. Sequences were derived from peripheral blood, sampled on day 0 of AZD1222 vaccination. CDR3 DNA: TGCGCCAGCAGCCCTAGACAGGCGATGAACACTGAAGCTTTCTTT. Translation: CASSPRQAMNTEAFF.